These 27 T cell receptor beta chains came from one sample sequenced in a study of blood T cells in healthy people across ages. Combining a sample-barcoded 5' primer with a J-beta primer mix, a second PCR ran for roughly 6 to 12 cycles. TCRdb recomputed calls from the 5' RACE reads with MiXCR, one row per CDR3 protein. The sample consists of approximately 1.5 million distinct CDR3 sequences, 30% to 35% of them appearing once. Specimen: blood. Receptor source: a woman in her 30s in good health.

Turning to this clonotype: This CDR3 is missing its conserved last phenylalanine or tryptophan, likely due to a read error. The CDR3 DNA follows: TGTGCCAGCAGTGAGACTGGCCTAAGCACAGATGCGCAGTATTCT. This sequence encodes CASSETGLSTDAQYS. The chain has TRBV12-3 or TRBV12-4 and TRBJ2-3; D remains unclear. The CDR3 is made up of 15 amino acids.

The chain has TRBV13 and TRBJ2-7; D is possibly TRBD1 or TRBD2 (6 bases each). The germline CDR1 and CDR2 sequences are PRHDT and FYEKMQ (reference sequence). The CDR3 is 13 residues long. Trimming removed 4 bases from V and 6 bases from J, with 13 bases in between. CDR3 amino acids: CASSWSRGAEQYF. In DNA, the CDR3 is TGTGCCAGCAGCTGGTCAAGGGGGGCCGAGCAGTACTTC. Based on the CDR3 plus reference TRBV13 and TRBJ2-7, the full variable domain is AAGVIQSPRHLIKEKRETATLKCYPIPRHDTVYWYQQGPGQDPQFLISFYEKMQSDKGSIPDRFSAQQFSDYHSELNMSSLELGDSALYFCASSWSRGAEQYFGPGTRLTVT.

This clonotype occurred a few times. The genes are TRBV20-1 and TRBJ1-1; D unresolved. This CDR3 has 16 residues. Germline V gene lookup returns CDR1 DFQATT and CDR2 SNEGSKA (reference sequence). The V end was cut by 1 base, the J end by 0 bases, with 15 bases between. CDR3 sequence reads: CSARASKRTVNTEAFF. CDR3 DNA: TGCAGTGCTAGAGCGTCTAAACGGACGGTGAACACTGAAGCTTTCTTT.

The chain carries TRBV20-1 and TRBJ2-1; D uncertain. Looked up from germline, CDR1 is DFQATT and CDR2 is SNEGSKA (reference sequence). V was shortened by 6 bases and J by 6 bases, with 15 bases between the two germline ends. The CDR3 length is 13 residues. The CDR3 bases are TGCAGTGCCGCGAAAAGACTCAGCAATGAGCAGTTCTTC. It translates to CSAAKRLSNEQFF.

This chain uses TRBV6-1 with TRBJ1-1; the D is unclear. Trimming cost V 3 bases and J 0 bases, with 11 bases left between them. From germline, CDR1 is MNHNS and CDR2 SASEGT. This CDR3 is built from 15 residues. The CDR3 DNA reads TGTGCCAGCAGTGATGGACGGGTTGTGAACACTGAAGCTTTCTTT. This sequence encodes CASSDGRVVNTEAFF.

The rearrangement joins TRBV7-8 to TRBJ2-7; the D gene is possibly TRBD2 (5 bases). V lost 4 bases, J lost 2 bases, and 15 bases lay in between. The CDR3 is made up of 15 amino acids. Germline V lookup: CDR1 SGHVS, CDR2 FQNEAQ. The CDR3, as DNA: TGTGCCAGCAGCTCCCTCGGGTCGGGAACCTACGAGCAGTACTTC. Translated: CASSSLGSGTYEQYF.

The table lists this clonotype with a few counts. V usage is TRBV15 and J usage is TRBJ2-7; D possibly corresponds to TRBD2 (6 bases). Trimming pared 3 bases from V and 3 bases from J, leaving 15 bases between. Germline V CDR1 and CDR2: LNHNV, YYDKDF (reference sequence). The CDR3 has 15 amino acids. For the CDR3, the DNA is TGTGCCACCAGCAGGACCGGCGGGGTTAGCTACGAGCAGTACTTC. It is translated as CATSRTGGVSYEQYF.

Concerning this clonotype itself: The junction does not match germline at one end; this may be a read error. The chain is built from TRBV20-1 and TRBJ1-5; D is unclear. This CDR3 has 14 amino acids. Germline V gene data show CDR1 as DFQATT and CDR2 as SNEGSKA (reference sequence). The CDR3, as DNA: TGCAGTGTTAGAGGGAAGTCCGTCAATCAGCCCCAGCATTTT. It specifies CSVRGKSVNQPQHF.

V is TRBV30 and J is TRBJ2-7; D ambiguous. Trimming stripped 0 bases from V and 4 bases from J, with 7 bases between. The CDR3 covers 12 residues. Germline-derived CDR1 and CDR2 are GTSNPN and SVGIG (reference sequence). The CDR3: CAWSVTSYEQYF. The DNA of the CDR3 is TGTGCCTGGAGTGTGACAAGTTACGAGCAGTACTTC. The full variable domain, rest sourced from reference TRBV30 and TRBJ2-7, is SQTIHQWPATLVQPVGSPLSLECTVEGTSNPNLYWYRQAAGRGLQLLFYSVGIGQISSEVPQNLSASRPQDRQFILSSKKLLLSDSGFYLCAWSVTSYEQYFGPGTRLTVT.

The sample holds one count of this clonotype. The chain carries TRBV7-9 and TRBJ2-5; weak D call: TRBD2 (6 bases). TRBJ2-7 matches the DNA end more closely, so the J call is doubtful. The CDR3 is 15 residues long. Germline loops: CDR1 SEHNR, CDR2 FQNEAQ (reference sequence). CDR3: CASSFGGTEIYEQYF. In DNA, the CDR3 is TGTGCCAGCAGCTTCGGCGGGACTGAAATCTACGAGCAGTACTTC.

This chain uses TRBV6-4 with TRBJ2-1; D call uncertain. The germline V and J ends were trimmed by 2 bases and 9 bases, with 17 bases remaining between them. Germline V lookup: CDR1 MRHNA, CDR2 SNTAGT. This CDR3 region has 15 residues. The chain's CDR3 is CASSDAFLGSREQFF. CDR3 nucleotides: TGTGCCAGCAGTGACGCCTTCCTAGGGTCACGTGAGCAGTTCTTC.

This clonotype has a handful of counts. The chain carries TRBV5-6 and TRBJ2-1; 12 positions match TRBD2. CDR1 and CDR2 (germline): SGHDT, YYEEEE. The CDR3 has 18 amino acids. V lost 6 bases, J lost 6 bases, and 16 bases stayed unmatched. Here the CDR3 DNA reads TGTGCCAGCACCAACCTGGGGTCTAGCGGGAGGGGTAGCAATGAGCAGTTCTTC. Translation gives CASTNLGSSGRGSNEQFF.

CDR3 sequence (DNA): TGTGCCAGCAGCTTAGCCCCAGGGGACAGGGATATCAATGAGCAGTTCTTC. This translates into CASSLAPGDRDINEQFF. The gene calls are TRBV11-2 and TRBJ2-1, with TRBD1 matching 9 bases. The length of the CDR3 is 17 residues. The V gene end was trimmed by 1 base and the J gene end by 6 bases; junction bases not matched to a gene: 10. CDR1 and CDR2 from the germline V gene are SGHAT and FQNNGV. The complete variable domain, with remaining parts taken from reference TRBV11-2 and TRBJ2-1, reads EAGVAQSPRYKIIEKRQSVAFWCNPISGHATLYWYQQILGQGPKLLIQFQNNGVVDDSQLPKDRFSAERLKGVDSTLKIQPAKLEDSAVYLCASSLAPGDRDINEQFFGPGTRLTVL.

The chain couples TRBV6-1 to TRBJ2-5; D is unclear. The J call may be in error: the DNA end matches TRBJ2-7 better. The germline V gene has CDR1 MNHNS and CDR2 SASEGT. This CDR3 has 14 residues. The chain's CDR3 is CASSEGSVPHEQYF. For the CDR3, the DNA is TGTGCCAGCAGTGAAGGATCAGTTCCCCACGAGCAGTACTTC.

In its sample, this clonotype was seen a few times. The chain carries TRBV2 and TRBJ2-1; 14 bases agree with TRBD2. Germline V gives CDR1 SNHLY, CDR2 FYNNEI. This CDR3 has 16 amino acids. Trimming at V came to 1 base and at J to 7 bases, leaving 3 bases not matched to a gene. This chain's CDR3 is CASSEETSGRGNEQFF. In nucleotides, the CDR3 is TGTGCCAGCAGTGAAGAGACTAGCGGGAGGGGAAATGAGCAGTTCTTC.

In this sample, this clonotype turned up a few times. The CDR3 bases are TGCGCCAGCAGCTTGGGCAGGGGTATGCAAGAGACCCAGTACTTC. It yields the protein CASSLGRGMQETQYF. The chain couples TRBV5-1 to TRBJ2-5; perhaps TRBD1 as D (6 bases). The CDR3 runs 15 residues. The V and J ends lost 0 bases and 2 bases respectively, with 11 bases between them. CDR1 SGHRS and CDR2 YFSETQ come from the germline V gene.

J is TRBJ2-7 and V is TRBV7-9; TRBD2 matches at 7 bases. The CDR3 spans 14 residues. The ends lost 5 bases at V and 4 bases at J; junction bases unmatched: 8. The germline gives CDR1 SEHNR, CDR2 FQNEAQ (reference sequence). The CDR3, as DNA: TGTGCCAGCAGCAGAGGACTAGTGACATACGAGCAGTACTTC. This gives the protein CASSRGLVTYEQYF.

This clonotype was counted a few times. The chain recombines TRBV11-2 with TRBJ2-7; 7 nucleotides line up with TRBD1. J lost 5 bases, V lost 3 bases, and 4 bases had no gene match. The CDR3 spans 13 residues. Germline V lookup: CDR1 SGHAT, CDR2 FQNNGV. Here the CDR3 reads CASSLVGGNEQYF. The CDR3 coding sequence is TGTGCCAGCAGCTTGGTAGGGGGCAACGAGCAGTACTTC.

The sample holds many counts of this clonotype. V gene TRBV29-1 combines with J gene TRBJ2-7; D is uncertain. The CDR3 runs to 12 residues. Deletions cut 3 bases from V and 4 bases from J, with 10 bases between. In germline, CDR1 is SQVTM, CDR2 ANQGSEA. Here the CDR3 reads CSVDRPAYEQYF. The CDR3 DNA reads as TGCAGCGTTGATAGACCCGCGTACGAGCAGTACTTC.

The chain employs TRBV20-1 and TRBJ1-5; 9 bases are shared with TRBD1. This CDR3 contains 14 residues. The germline V gene has CDR1 DFQATT and CDR2 SNEGSKA (reference sequence). Trimming cost V 2 bases and J 4 bases; bases outside gene matches: 3. The CDR3 region has the DNA TGCAGTGCTAGATTACAGGGGGCAAATCAGCCCCAGCATTTT. Its protein product is CSARLQGANQPQHF.

A few counts support this clonotype. This rearrangement joins TRBV3-1 to TRBJ2-7; D is unclear. CDR3 length: 15 residues. Germline values: CDR1 LGHDT, CDR2 YNNKEL (reference sequence). The V end lost 4 bases, the J end lost 1 base, and 14 bases lay between the germline ends. In DNA form, the CDR3 reads TGTGCCAGCAGCCTTAAAGCGACCAAGTCCTACGAGCAGTACTTC. Translating gives CASSLKATKSYEQYF.

This clonotype was counted only a few times. The J gene is TRBJ2-5, the V gene TRBV7-6; D is possibly TRBD1 or TRBD2 (6 bases each). Trimming removed 4 bases at V and 4 bases at J, with 13 bases between. Germline V gene lookup returns CDR1 SGHVS and CDR2 FNYEAQ. This CDR3 region has 14 residues. DNA of the CDR3: TGTGCCAGCAGCTGGACGACGGGGGCAGAGACCCAGTACTTC. It translates to CASSWTTGAETQYF.

J is TRBJ1-2 and V is TRBV3-1; possible D gene TRBD1, 5 bases. The CDR3 runs to 15 residues. Germline CDR1 is LGHDT and CDR2 is YNNKEL (reference sequence). V lost 0 bases and J lost 4, with 12 bases in between. For the CDR3, the DNA is TGTGCCAGCAGCCAAGAGGGGGTCCCCTCCTATGGCTACACCTTC. As protein: CASSQEGVPSYGYTF.

Comments on this clonotype: A much larger clone sits a single nucleotide away, making a read error possible. The chain joins TRBV4-2 to TRBJ2-1, with 13 bases aligning to TRBD2. Germline V gives CDR1 LGHNA, CDR2 YNFKEQ. J gave up 2 bases and V 8 bases, and 9 bases lay outside the gene matches. The CDR3 runs to 17 residues. CDR3 sequence: CASGPLTSGRTYNEQFF. The CDR3, as DNA: TGTGCCAGCGGCCCGTTGACTAGCGGGAGGACCTACAATGAGCAGTTCTTC.

V and J are TRBV15 and TRBJ2-1; D unresolved. CDR1 is LNHNV, CDR2 YYDKDF, per germline (reference sequence). This CDR3 comprises 13 residues. Between the trimmed V and J ends, which lost 5 bases and 2 bases, there was a span of 7 bases. The CDR3 reads CATSAFPYNEQFF. The DNA for the CDR3 is TGTGCCACCAGCGCTTTCCCCTACAATGAGCAGTTCTTC.

This clonotype was seen only once. The gene calls are TRBV6-1 and TRBJ2-7, with 13 bases matching TRBD2. The V segment lost 4 bases and the J segment 4 bases; nucleotides outside the gene matches: 1. CDR1 and CDR2 (germline): MNHNS, SASEGT. The CDR3 length is 14 residues. The CDR3 nucleotides are TGTGCCAGCAGTGCGACTAGCGGGAGGTACGAGCAGTACTTC. Protein sequence: CASSATSGRYEQYF.

The rearrangement joins TRBV20-1 to TRBJ1-3; D is undetermined. The length of the CDR3 is 13 residues. The V gene's germline CDR1 is DFQATT and CDR2 SNEGSKA (reference sequence). V lost 6 bases to trimming and J lost 4 bases, with 13 bases between them. This chain's CDR3 is CSAKSSLGNTIYF. DNA for the CDR3: TGCAGTGCAAAATCAAGCCTGGGAAACACCATATATTTT.